Listed here is a single T cell receptor (beta chain). A few counts support this clone. It lacks a known antigen. One end of the junction fails to match germline, which may point to a read error. The immunoSEQ Assay was the method used to sequence TCRbeta CDR3 regions. After extraction, genomic DNA underwent amplification by bias-controlled multiplex PCR, followed by high-throughput sequencing. Concerning the study's data processing: Collapsing and filtering of sequences were performed to quantify the absolute abundance of each unique TCRbeta CDR3 region. T cell fraction was estimated by normalizing TCRbeta template counts to usable DNA, with usable DNA measured through amplification of reference genes found in all nucleated cells. Repertoire TCRs were annotated as SARS-CoV-2-specific by exact matching of V gene, CDR3 amino acid sequence and J gene to a known reactive TCR set. The reference SARS-CoV-2 TCR set came from MIRA and was filtered for enrichment in COVID-19-positive ImmuneCODE repertoires, removing public or cross-reactive TCRs. Based on the MIRA antigens, annotated TCRs were further analysed at the level of specific ORF or position within ORF. Breadth was defined as the number of annotated unique rearrangements divided by the total number of unique productive rearrangements, and depth was defined as the summed frequency of the annotated unique rearrangements. Group comparisons of TCR breadth used two-sided Wilcoxon rank-sum tests. TCRdb took over this immuneACCESS table, retaining in-frame rearrangements with V and J assigned. Such tables are incomplete; in checked studies, under half of the missing clones stem from an unresolved V gene, and the remainder is unexplained. The V and J calls and clone size were taken over from that table, and D and trimming were inferred from the DNA. The sample table shows about 410,000 clones, and 75% to 90% are seen once. The ten most abundant clones make up approximately 1.9% of the sample.

This entry comes from a study of Ad26.COV2.S vaccination and SARS-CoV-2 variants (dated by TCRdb to the early 2020s). About the full investigation: Donors in the vaccine arm were drawn from COV1001, a phase I-IIa trial of Ad26.COV2.S in healthy adults that was multicentre, randomized, double-blind and placebo-controlled. A total of some 30 samples were included in the TCR-sequenced set, comprising about 20 Ad26.COV2.S vaccine recipients, 5 placebo recipients and 8 SARS-CoV-2 convalescent individuals. The specificity and breadth of SARS-CoV-2-reactive T cell receptors after Ad26.COV2.S vaccination were assessed by TCRbeta repertoire sequencing. Trial participants were randomized into five groups of five: low-dose or high-dose Ad26.COV2.S given once or twice, or placebo on both occasions. Throughout the experiments and outcome assessment, investigators stayed blinded to trial group allocation. Ad26.COV2.S was administered intramuscularly at 5 x 10^10 or 1 x 10^11 viral particles, either as a single shot or as two shots given 56 days apart.

Explained via the paper, the treatment or condition label denotes: approximately 18 received Ad26.COV2.S at low or high dose, single or two shots; several received placebo; per-sample allocation not given. For vaccine and placebo recipients, repertoires were sequenced using samples collected on day 63 after the first injection. Between 29 July and 7 August 2020, Cohort 1b enrolled about 27 adults aged 18-55 years at one site in Boston, USA. As a vaccine, Ad26.COV2.S was a replication-incompetent adenovirus type 26 vector that expressed a prefusion-stabilized SARS-CoV-2 spike protein derived from the original Wuhan strain. The CDR3 goes from the cysteine to the phenylalanine over 14 residues. Of the read, only the CDR3 DNA is kept; its 42 bases are in frame from base 1. CDR1 and CDR2 are drawn from the germline V gene: SGHNT, YENEEA. What the work shows at the level of the full study, not this receptor alone: After vaccination, spike-specific CD8+ and CD4+ T cell responses were reported to show substantial breadth. Spike-specific TCR breadth was higher in Ad26.COV2.S recipients than in placebo recipients (P = 0.0014). According to the authors, total T cell responses may have been underestimated by the TCR breadth and depth analyses. Vaccine and placebo recipients had similar non-spike TCR breadth, a finding consistent with the vaccine containing only spike. The study was not powered for comparison of responses between vaccine doses or regimens.

The V gene is TRBV11-3 and the J gene is TRBJ2-6; the D region possibly corresponds to TRBD1 (5 bases align). The sequence derives from a person aged 18-60 years who received the Ad26.COV2.S COVID-19 vaccine or a placebo. This material consisted of peripheral blood, taken in a trial of Ad26.COV2.S vaccine versus placebo. The sequenced DNA: TGTGCCAGCAGCCCTCTAATAGGGGCCTACGTCCTGACTTTC. This is translated as CASSPLIGAYVLTF.